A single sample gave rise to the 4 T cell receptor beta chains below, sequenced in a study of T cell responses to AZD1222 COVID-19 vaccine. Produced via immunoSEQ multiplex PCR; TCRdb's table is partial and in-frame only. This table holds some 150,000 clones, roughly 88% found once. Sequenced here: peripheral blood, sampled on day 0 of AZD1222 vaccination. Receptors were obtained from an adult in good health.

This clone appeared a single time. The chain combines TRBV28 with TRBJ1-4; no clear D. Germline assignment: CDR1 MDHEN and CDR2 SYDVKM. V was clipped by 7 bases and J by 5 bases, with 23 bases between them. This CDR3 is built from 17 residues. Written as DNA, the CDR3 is TGTGCCAGCAACCGCCCGGCTGCCCTTGGCGAAAATGAAAAACTGTTTTTT. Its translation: CASNRPAALGENEKLFF. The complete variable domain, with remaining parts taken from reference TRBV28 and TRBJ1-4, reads DVKVTQSSRYLVKRTGEKVFLECVQDMDHENMFWYRQDPGLGLRLIYFSYDVKMKEKGDIPEGYSVSREKKERFSLILESASTNQTSMYLCASNRPAALGENEKLFFGSGTQLSVL.

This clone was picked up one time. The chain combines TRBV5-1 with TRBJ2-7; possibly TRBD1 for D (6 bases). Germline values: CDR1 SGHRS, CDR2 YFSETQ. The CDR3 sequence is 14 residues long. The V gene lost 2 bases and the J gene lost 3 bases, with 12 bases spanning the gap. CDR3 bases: TGCGCCAGCAGCTTTAGGACAGATTTCTACGAGCAGTACTTC. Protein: CASSFRTDFYEQYF.

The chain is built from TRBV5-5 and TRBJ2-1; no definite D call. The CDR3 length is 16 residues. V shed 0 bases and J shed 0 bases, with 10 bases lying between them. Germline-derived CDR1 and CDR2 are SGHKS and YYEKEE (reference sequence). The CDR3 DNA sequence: TGTGCCAGCAGCTTGGCCCTTCAAAGCTCCTACAATGAGCAGTTCTTC. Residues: CASSLALQSSYNEQFF. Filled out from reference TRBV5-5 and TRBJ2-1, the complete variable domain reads DAGVTQSPTHLIKTRGQQVTLRCSPISGHKSVSWYQQVLGQGPQFIFQYYEKEERGRGNFPDRFSARQFPNYSSELNVNALLLGDSALYLCASSLALQSSYNEQFFGPGTRLTVL.

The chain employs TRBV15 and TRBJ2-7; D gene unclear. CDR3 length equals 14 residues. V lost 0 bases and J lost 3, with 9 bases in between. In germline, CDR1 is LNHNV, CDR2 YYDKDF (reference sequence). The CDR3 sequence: CATSRDIQSYEQYF. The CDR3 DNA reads TGTGCCACCAGCAGAGATATACAGAGCTACGAGCAGTACTTC.